The 14 T cell receptor beta chains listed next were all sequenced from one sample in a study of T cells after yellow fever vaccination. Each CDR3 protein is one row after TCRdb ran MiXCR on the 5' RACE reads. The table includes 200,000 to 250,000 distinct CDR3 sequences, approximately 3% detected once. The sequenced sample was CD4+ T cells sorted from PBMCs, obtained 10 days after the yellow fever booster vaccination. These receptors came from a young man who received the YFV17D yellow fever vaccine.

This clonotype was seen many times. This chain links TRBV7-2 with TRBJ2-3; D unclear. V was shortened by 5 bases and J by 3 bases, with 12 bases between the two germline ends. Germline CDR1 SGHTA, CDR2 FQGNSA. The CDR3 length is 14 residues. The DNA of the CDR3 is TGTGCCAGCAGCCGCCCCCTTGCGACAGATACGCAGTATTTT. Translation: CASSRPLATDTQYF. Based on the CDR3 plus reference TRBV7-2 and TRBJ2-3, the full variable domain is GAGVSQSPSNKVTEKGKDVELRCDPISGHTALYWYRQSLGQGLEFLIYFQGNSAPDKSGLPSDRFSAERTGGSVSTLTIQRTQQEDSAVYLCASSRPLATDTQYFGPGTRLTVL.

The table lists this clonotype with many counts. The CDR3 sequence is CASSRDSTLQYF. The CDR3 region has the DNA TGTGCCAGCAGCCGGGACAGTACCCTTCAGTACTTC. The chain is built from TRBV12-3 or TRBV12-4 and TRBJ2-4, with 7 positions matching TRBD1. The junction had 7 bases not matched to a gene; V was cut back by 6 bases and J by 11 bases. This CDR3 is 12 amino acids long.

This rearrangement joins TRBV6-5 to TRBJ2-2, with 13 bases fitting TRBD2. The ends lost 7 bases at V and 0 bases at J; junction bases unmatched: 5. From germline, CDR1 is MNHEY and CDR2 SVGAGI. The CDR3 consists of 17 residues. The CDR3 nucleotides read TGTGCCAGCACCGGACTAGCGGGGGTCGCGAACACCGGGGAGCTGTTTTTT. It codes for CASTGLAGVANTGELFF.

There are a few counts of this clonotype. The genes are TRBV27 and TRBJ2-5; D is perhaps TRBD1 (6 bases). V was trimmed by 6 bases and J by 0 bases, leaving 8 bases between them. The CDR3 consists of 13 residues. From germline, CDR1 is MNHEY and CDR2 SMNVEV (reference sequence). For the CDR3, the DNA is TGTGCCAGCAGAGGGACAAACCAAGAGACCCAGTACTTC. It yields the protein CASRGTNQETQYF.

This clonotype was observed many times. The rearrangement links TRBV7-2 to TRBJ2-1; 10 positions agree with TRBD1. CDR3 size: 15 residues. Germline CDR1 is SGHTA and CDR2 is FQGNSA. V shed 4 bases, J shed 6 bases, and the junction held 6 bases outside the gene matches. The CDR3 loop is CASSSTGTGVNEQFF. CDR3 DNA: TGTGCCAGCAGCTCCACCGGGACAGGGGTCAATGAGCAGTTCTTC.

A few counts support this clonotype. The chain uses TRBV24-1 and TRBJ2-1; a weak D match, TRBD1 (6 bases). The CDR3 has 13 amino acids. CDR1 and CDR2 from the germline V gene are KGHDR and SFDVKD. V shed 4 bases and J shed 9 bases, with 12 bases lying between them. The CDR3 DNA follows: TGTGCCACCAGTGACCCCACAGGGTCTGAGCAGTTCTTC. As protein: CATSDPTGSEQFF.

This chain links TRBV20-1 with TRBJ1-5; D perhaps matches TRBD1 (5 bases). Germline V gene lookup returns CDR1 DFQATT and CDR2 SNEGSKA (reference sequence). The CDR3 consists of 14 residues. Trimming cost V 3 bases and J 3 bases, with 12 bases left between them. CDR3 in DNA: TGCAGTGCTAGGCGGGGGGATTACAATCAGCCCCAGCATTTT. Translated, it gives CSARRGDYNQPQHF.

This clonotype was recorded at least ten times. V and J are TRBV28 and TRBJ1-2; TRBD1 aligns across 7 bases. Looked up from germline, CDR1 is MDHEN and CDR2 is SYDVKM. V was pared by 5 bases and J by 8 bases, with 2 bases of the junction left unmatched. This CDR3 has 11 amino acids. The CDR3 here is CASSRGLGYTF. In DNA, the CDR3 is TGTGCCAGCAGTAGGGGGCTGGGCTACACCTTC.

Only a few counts were recorded for this clonotype. The chain employs TRBV6-5 and TRBJ1-1; possibly TRBD1 for D (5 bases). The V end lost 9 bases, the J end lost 4 bases, and 15 bases lay between the germline ends. The CDR3 loop spans 13 amino acids. The germline CDR1 and CDR2 sequences are MNHEY and SVGAGI. The CDR3 sequence is CASLRDGFTEAFF. In DNA form, the CDR3 reads TGTGCCAGTCTACGGGACGGATTCACTGAAGCTTTCTTT.

This clonotype was seen at least ten times. The chain couples TRBV12-3 or TRBV12-4 to TRBJ2-5; 12 bases fit TRBD2. V dropped 5 bases and J dropped 5; count of bases not matched to a gene: 6. This CDR3 is built from 15 residues. In DNA form, the CDR3 reads TGTGCCAGCAGTCCTAGCGGGGGGGCCGGGGAGACCCAGTACTTC. Its protein product is CASSPSGGAGETQYF.

This clonotype occurred many times. The J gene is TRBJ2-3, the V gene TRBV5-4, with 11 bases that match TRBD2. With V trimmed by 3 bases and J by 5 bases, 11 bases remained unmatched. CDR1 and CDR2 (germline): SGHNT, YYREEE (reference sequence). The CDR3 contains 17 residues. The CDR3 loop is CASSSGVAGGRKDTQYF. CDR3 in DNA: TGTGCCAGCAGCTCCGGGGTAGCGGGGGGGCGAAAAGATACGCAGTATTTT.

The V and J genes are TRBV19 and TRBJ1-2; D is unresolved. The germline V gene has CDR1 LNHDA and CDR2 SQIVND (reference sequence). The CDR3 covers 12 residues. V lost 5 bases, J lost 4 bases, and 8 bases lay in between. As DNA, the CDR3 is TGTGCCAGTAGTGTCGACTCCTATGGCTACACCTTC. Encoded protein: CASSVDSYGYTF.

This clonotype was observed a few times. The genes are TRBV6-1 and TRBJ1-1; possibly TRBD1 for D (5 bases). The CDR3 has 14 residues. CDR1 is MNHNS and CDR2 is SASEGT in the germline V gene. Trimming removed 3 bases at V and 4 bases at J, with 12 bases between. CDR3 DNA: TGTGCCAGCAGTGACCACAAGGGGACCACTGAAGCTTTCTTT. It yields the protein CASSDHKGTTEAFF.

This chain connects TRBV5-1 to TRBJ1-6, with D possibly TRBD1 on 5 matching bases. This CDR3 is built from 19 residues. CDR1 and CDR2 from the germline V gene are SGHRS and YFSETQ. V lost 4 bases to trimming and J lost 1 base, with 21 bases between them. The CDR3 is CASSAGPPGVRSYNSPLHF. CDR3 coding DNA: TGCGCCAGCAGCGCGGGACCACCGGGGGTTCGGTCCTATAATTCACCCCTCCACTTT.